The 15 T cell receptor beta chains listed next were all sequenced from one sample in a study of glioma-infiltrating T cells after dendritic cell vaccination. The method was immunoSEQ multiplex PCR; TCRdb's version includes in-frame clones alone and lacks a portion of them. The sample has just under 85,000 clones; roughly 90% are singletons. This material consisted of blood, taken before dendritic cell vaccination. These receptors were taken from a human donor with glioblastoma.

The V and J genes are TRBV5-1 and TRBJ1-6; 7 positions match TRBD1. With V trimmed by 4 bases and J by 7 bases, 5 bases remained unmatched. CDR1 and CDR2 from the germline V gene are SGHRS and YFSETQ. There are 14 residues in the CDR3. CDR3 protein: CASSPGTENSPLHF. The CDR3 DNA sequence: TGCGCCAGCAGCCCCGGGACAGAAAATTCACCCCTCCACTTT.

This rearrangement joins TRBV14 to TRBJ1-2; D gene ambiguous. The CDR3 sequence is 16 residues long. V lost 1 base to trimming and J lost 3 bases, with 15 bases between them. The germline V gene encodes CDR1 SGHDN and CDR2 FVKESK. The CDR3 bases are TGTGCCAGCAGCCAAGTAAGCCCCGGGAAGGACTATGGCTACACCTTC. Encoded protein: CASSQVSPGKDYGYTF.

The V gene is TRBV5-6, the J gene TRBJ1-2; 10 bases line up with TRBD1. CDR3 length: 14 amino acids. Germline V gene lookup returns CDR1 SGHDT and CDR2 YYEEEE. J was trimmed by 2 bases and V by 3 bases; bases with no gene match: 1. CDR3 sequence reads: CASSSDRGNYGYTF. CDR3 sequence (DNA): TGTGCCAGCAGCTCGGACAGGGGGAACTATGGCTACACCTTC. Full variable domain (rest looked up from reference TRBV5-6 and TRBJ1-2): DAGVTQSPTHLIKTRGQQVTLRCSPKSGHDTVSWYQQALGQGPQFIFQYYEEEERQRGNFPDRFSGHQFPNYSSELNVNALLLGDSALYLCASSSDRGNYGYTFGSGTRLTVV.

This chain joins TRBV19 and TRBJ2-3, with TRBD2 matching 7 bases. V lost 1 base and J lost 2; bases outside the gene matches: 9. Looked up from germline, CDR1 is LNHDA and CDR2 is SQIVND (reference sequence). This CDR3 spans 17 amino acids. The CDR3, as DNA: TGTGCCAGTAGTATAGGGGACCTCGGGAGGCCCACAGATACGCAGTATTTT. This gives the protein CASSIGDLGRPTDTQYF. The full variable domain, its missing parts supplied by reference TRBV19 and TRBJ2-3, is DGGITQSPKYLFRKEGQNVTLSCEQNLNHDAMYWYRQDPGQGLRLIYYSQIVNDFQKGDIAEGYSVSREKKESFPLTVTSAQKNPTAFYLCASSIGDLGRPTDTQYFGPGTRLTVL.

The CDR3: CAISESSITTGELFF. CDR3 nucleotide sequence: TGTGCCATCAGTGAGTCGAGTATAACGACCGGGGAGCTGTTTTTT. This chain uses TRBV10-3 with TRBJ2-2, with no clear D. V was shortened by 0 bases and J by 5 bases, with 10 bases between the two germline ends. The CDR3 covers 15 residues. Germline values: CDR1 ENHRY, CDR2 SYGVKD.

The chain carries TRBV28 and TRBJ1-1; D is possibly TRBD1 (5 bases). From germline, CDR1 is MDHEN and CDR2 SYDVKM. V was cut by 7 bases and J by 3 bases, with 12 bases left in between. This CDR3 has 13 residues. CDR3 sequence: CASTSGGDTEAFF. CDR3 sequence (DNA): TGTGCCAGCACATCGGGGGGAGACACTGAAGCTTTCTTT. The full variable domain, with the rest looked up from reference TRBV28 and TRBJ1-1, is DVKVTQSSRYLVKRTGEKVFLECVQDMDHENMFWYRQDPGLGLRLIYFSYDVKMKEKGDIPEGYSVSREKKERFSLILESASTNQTSMYLCASTSGGDTEAFFGQGTRLTVV.

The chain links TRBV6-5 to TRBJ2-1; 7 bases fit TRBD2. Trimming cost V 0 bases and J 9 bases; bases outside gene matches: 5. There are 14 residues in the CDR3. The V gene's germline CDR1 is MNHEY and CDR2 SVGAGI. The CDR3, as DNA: TGTGCCAGCAGTTACTCGAGGGGAGGGTCTGAGCAGTTCTTC. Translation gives CASSYSRGGSEQFF.

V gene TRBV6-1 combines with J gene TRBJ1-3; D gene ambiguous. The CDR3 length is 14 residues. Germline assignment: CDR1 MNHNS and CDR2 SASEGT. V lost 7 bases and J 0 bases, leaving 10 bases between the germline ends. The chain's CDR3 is CASNLDNSGNTIYF. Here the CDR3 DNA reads TGTGCCAGCAACCTAGATAACTCTGGAAACACCATATATTTT.

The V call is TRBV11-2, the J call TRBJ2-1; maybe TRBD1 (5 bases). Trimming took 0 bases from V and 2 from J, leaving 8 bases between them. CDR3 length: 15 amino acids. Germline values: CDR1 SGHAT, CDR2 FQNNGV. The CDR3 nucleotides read TGTGCCAGCAGCTTAGAGTTGACAGCCTACAATGAGCAGTTCTTC. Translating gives CASSLELTAYNEQFF.

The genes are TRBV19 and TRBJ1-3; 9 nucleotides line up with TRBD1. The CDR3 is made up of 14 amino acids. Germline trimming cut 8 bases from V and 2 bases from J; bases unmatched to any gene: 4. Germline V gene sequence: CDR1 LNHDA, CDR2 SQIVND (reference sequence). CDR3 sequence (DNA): TGTGCCAGTTCCACAGGGGGCACTGGAAACACCATATATTTT. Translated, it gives CASSTGGTGNTIYF.

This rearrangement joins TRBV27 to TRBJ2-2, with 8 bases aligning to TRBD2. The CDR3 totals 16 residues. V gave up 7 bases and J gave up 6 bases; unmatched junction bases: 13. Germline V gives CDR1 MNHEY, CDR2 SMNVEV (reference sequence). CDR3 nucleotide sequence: TGTGCCAGCACCACCAGCGGGAGCGGTGTCGCCGGGGAGCTGTTTTTT. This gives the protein CASTTSGSGVAGELFF.

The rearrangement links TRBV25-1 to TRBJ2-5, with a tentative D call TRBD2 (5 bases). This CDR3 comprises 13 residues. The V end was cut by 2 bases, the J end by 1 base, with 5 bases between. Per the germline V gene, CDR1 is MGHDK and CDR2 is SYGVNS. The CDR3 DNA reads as TGTGCCAGCAGTGAACTAGCCCAAGAGACCCAGTACTTC. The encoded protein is CASSELAQETQYF.

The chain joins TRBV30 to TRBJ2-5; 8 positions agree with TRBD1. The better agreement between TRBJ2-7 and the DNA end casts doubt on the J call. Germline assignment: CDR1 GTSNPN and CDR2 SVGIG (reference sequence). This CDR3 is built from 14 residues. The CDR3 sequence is CAWSGQGSSYEQYF. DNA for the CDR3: TGTGCCTGGAGTGGACAGGGGAGCTCCTACGAGCAGTACTTC.

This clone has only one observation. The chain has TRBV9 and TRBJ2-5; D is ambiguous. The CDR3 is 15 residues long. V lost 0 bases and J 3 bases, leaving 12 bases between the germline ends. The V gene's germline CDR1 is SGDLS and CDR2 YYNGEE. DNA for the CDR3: TGTGCCAGCAGCGTAGGGTCAGGTATTAAAGAGACCCAGTACTTC. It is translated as CASSVGSGIKETQYF.

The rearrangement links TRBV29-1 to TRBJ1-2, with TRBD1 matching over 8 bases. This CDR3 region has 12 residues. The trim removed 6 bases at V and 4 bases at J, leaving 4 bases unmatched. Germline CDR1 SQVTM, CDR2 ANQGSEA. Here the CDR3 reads CSVGTGAYGYTF. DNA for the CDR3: TGCAGCGTAGGGACAGGAGCCTATGGCTACACCTTC.